Listed below are T cell receptor beta chains from one sample, sequenced in a study of OX40 agonist ivuxolimab in advanced cancers. The assay was immunoSEQ multiplex PCR, and TCRdb's table has in-frame clones only and misses some. The data contain 25,000 to 35,000 clones, around 80% of them singletons. This sample comprised CD4+ or CD8+ T cells sorted from blood, obtained in a trial of the OX40 agonist ivuxolimab. These receptors all stem from an adult with an advanced solid tumor such as melanoma, head and neck, liver or kidney cancer. Both conserved end residues are part of each CDR3. A D gene is named only where the DNA matches it firmly. The size field is filled for only some rows; it gives once, few, many or a size class.

>TRBV7-7|TRBD1|TRBJ1-1|-
CASSLDRDTEAFF
TGTGCTAGCAGCCTCGACAGGGACACTGAAGCTTTCTTT
>TRBV4-1|-|TRBJ1-5|once
CASSQDQGSVQPQHF
TGCGCCAGCAGCCAAGACCAGGGATCGGTTCAGCCCCAGCATTTT
>TRBV7-9|-|TRBJ2-7|-
CASTSSYEQYF
TGTGCCAGCACCTCCTCCTACGAGCAGTACTTC
>TRBV5-4|-|TRBJ1-1|-
CASSWGSNKIMTEAFF
TGTGCCAGCAGCTGGGGTAGCAACAAAATTATGACTGAAGCTTTCTTT
>TRBV27|TRBD1|TRBJ1-6|-
CASSFTWTGVYSPLHF
TGTGCCAGCAGTTTCACTTGGACAGGGGTCTATTCACCCCTCCACTTT
>TRBV2|-|TRBJ2-3|-
CASSTTDTQYF
TGTGCCAGCAGTACCACAGATACGCAGTATTTT
>TRBV27|-|TRBJ2-1|-
CASSGLGGPHNEQFF
TGTGCCAGCAGTGGTCTGGGGGGGCCCCACAATGAGCAGTTCTTC
>TRBV16|TRBD2|TRBJ2-7|-
CASSQARGILSYEQYF
TGTGCCAGCAGCCAAGCGCGGGGGATCCTTTCCTACGAGCAGTACTTC
>TRBV28|-|TRBJ2-5|-
CASSFRPETQYF
TGTGCCAGCAGTTTCCGTCCCGAGACCCAGTACTTC
>TRBV6-6|-|TRBJ1-6|-
CASSRTGDSPLHF
TGTGCCAGCAGTCGGACGGGTGATTCACCCCTCCACTTT
>TRBV30|-|TRBJ2-7|-
CAWSVLYEQYF
TGTGCCTGGAGTGTACTCTACGAGCAGTACTTC
>TRBV7-9|TRBD1|TRBJ1-4|-
CASSNRGLLEKLFF
TGTGCCAGCAGCAACAGGGGTCTCCTCGAAAAACTGTTTTTT
>TRBV6-5|-|TRBJ2-7|-
CASSSTGAGNVEQYF
TGTGCCAGCAGTTCCACGGGGGCAGGCAATGTCGAGCAGTACTTC
>TRBV30|-|TRBJ2-1|-
CAWSALGSEQFF
TGTGCCTGGAGTGCCCTAGGTTCTGAGCAGTTCTTC
>TRBV4-1|-|TRBJ1-4|-
CASSQGTQTTNEKLFF
TGCGCCAGCAGCCAAGGGACCCAAACAACTAATGAAAAACTGTTTTTT
>TRBV5-1|TRBD2|TRBJ2-1|-
CASSLGDYYNEQFF
TGCGCCAGCAGCCTAGGGGACTACTACAATGAGCAGTTCTTC
>TRBV5-4|-|TRBJ2-6|-
CASSLQLSGANVLTF
TGTGCCAGCAGCTTACAGCTATCTGGGGCCAACGTCCTGACTTTC
>TRBV5-5|-|TRBJ1-1|-
CASSGTANTEAFF
TGTGCCAGCAGCGGTACAGCAAACACTGAAGCTTTCTTT
>TRBV7-2|TRBD1|TRBJ2-7|-
CASSLGTGPYEQYF
TGTGCCAGTAGCTTAGGGACAGGCCCCTACGAGCAGTACTTC
>TRBV6-5|TRBD1|TRBJ2-5|-
CASSNTGVQETQYF
TGTGCCAGCAGTAATACAGGGGTCCAAGAGACCCAGTACTTC
>TRBV5-1|TRBD1|TRBJ2-5|-
CASSFTGGWETQYF
TGCGCCAGCAGCTTCACAGGGGGCTGGGAGACCCAGTACTTC
>TRBV18|-|TRBJ1-2|-
CASSPSTVVNYGYTF
TGTGCCAGCTCACCATCGACAGTCGTTAACTATGGCTACACCTTC
>TRBV2|TRBD1|TRBJ2-5|-
CASRGQGGETQYF
TGTGCCAGCAGGGGACAGGGGGGAGAGACCCAGTACTTC
>TRBV5-1|-|TRBJ2-1|-
CASSLDRGLYNEQFF
TGCGCCAGCAGCTTGGATCGGGGGCTCTACAATGAGCAGTTCTTC
>TRBV27|-|TRBJ2-2|-
CASTGFTGELFF
TGTGCCAGCACAGGGTTCACCGGGGAGCTGTTTTTT
>TRBV4-1|TRBD2|TRBJ2-3|-
CASSPLAGISTDTQYF
TGCGCCAGCAGCCCATTAGCGGGGATTAGCACAGATACGCAGTATTTT
>TRBV5-1|-|TRBJ2-7|-
CASSTEALTYEQYF
TGCGCCAGCAGCACCGAGGCTCTAACCTACGAGCAGTACTTC
>TRBV7-2|-|TRBJ1-6|-
CASSLVGDRNSPLHF
TGTGCCAGCAGCTTAGTCGGGGATCGTAATTCACCCCTCCACTTT
>TRBV5-4|-|TRBJ2-3|-
CASRIKGADTQYF
TGTGCCAGCAGAATAAAGGGGGCAGATACGCAGTATTTT
>TRBV28|TRBD2|TRBJ2-5|-
CASSLPGGEYYF
TGTGCCAGCAGTTTACCCGGGGGGGAGTACTACTTC
>TRBV2|-|TRBJ2-6|-
CASSELFSNRAYSGANVLTF
TGTGCCAGCAGTGAATTATTTAGTAACAGGGCGTACTCTGGGGCCAACGTCCTGACTTTC
>TRBV19|-|TRBJ1-1|-
CASSSLTVNTEAFF
TGTGCCAGTAGTAGTCTGACAGTAAACACTGAAGCTTTCTTT
>TRBV5-1|-|TRBJ2-3|-
CASSLGIGGLDTQYF
TGCGCCAGCAGCTTGGGGATCGGCGGGCTAGATACGCAGTATTTT
>TRBV2|TRBD1|TRBJ1-2|-
CASRSRDRELLYGYTF
TGTGCCAGCAGAAGCCGGGACAGGGAGTTGCTCTATGGCTACACCTTC
>TRBV28|-|TRBJ1-2|few
CASRIDYEAGVLSSYGYTF
TGTGCCAGCAGAATAGACTATGAGGCCGGTGTTCTTTCCAGCTATGGCTACACCTTC
>TRBV9|-|TRBJ2-1|once
CASSPRKASSSYNEQFF
TGTGCCAGCAGCCCCCGGAAAGCGTCCAGCTCCTACAATGAGCAGTTCTTC
>TRBV1|-|TRBJ2-2|-
CTSSQGWLDTGELFF
TGCACCAGCAGCCAAGGGTGGCTAGACACCGGGGAGCTGTTTTTT
>TRBV14|-|TRBJ2-3|-
CASSPQRRGFTDTQYF
TGTGCCAGCAGCCCACAGCGGCGCGGGTTCACAGATACGCAGTATTTT
>TRBV6-5|TRBD2|TRBJ2-1|-
CASRPASGGYLEQFF
TGTGCCAGCAGGCCAGCTAGCGGGGGTTATCTTGAGCAGTTCTTC
>TRBV5-6|TRBD2|TRBJ2-2|-
CASSLERGPNTGELFF
TGTGCCAGCAGCTTGGAGCGGGGGCCGAACACCGGGGAGCTGTTTTTT
>TRBV25-1|TRBD1|TRBJ1-6|-
CASRNRGNSPLHF
TGTGCCAGCAGGAACAGGGGTAATTCACCCCTCCACTTT
>TRBV5-6|-|TRBJ2-2|-
CASSFTGPGTGELFF
TGTGCCAGCAGCTTTACGGGGCCCGGCACCGGGGAGCTGTTTTTT
>TRBV10-3|-|TRBJ1-5|once
CASQPGEGQPQHF
TGTGCCTCCCAGCCAGGGGAGGGACAGCCCCAGCATTTT
>TRBV7-9|-|TRBJ2-2|-
CASRRDIANTGELFF
TGTGCCAGCAGGCGGGATATAGCGAACACCGGGGAGCTGTTTTTT
>TRBV10-3|-|TRBJ1-1|few
CAISESGITEAFF
TGTGCCATCAGTGAGTCAGGCATCACTGAAGCTTTCTTT
>TRBV7-9|TRBD1|TRBJ1-2|-
CASSTGAGTNYGYTF
TGTGCCAGCAGCACAGGGGCAGGTACTAACTATGGCTACACCTTC